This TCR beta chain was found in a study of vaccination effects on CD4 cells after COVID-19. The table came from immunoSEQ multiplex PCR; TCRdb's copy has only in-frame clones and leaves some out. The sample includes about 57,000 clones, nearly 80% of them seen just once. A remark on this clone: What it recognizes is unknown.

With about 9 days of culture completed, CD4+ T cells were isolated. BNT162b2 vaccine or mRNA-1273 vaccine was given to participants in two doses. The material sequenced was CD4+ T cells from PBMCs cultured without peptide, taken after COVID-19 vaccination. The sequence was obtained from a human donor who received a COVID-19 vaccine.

The CDR3 region has the DNA TGTGCCAGCAGCTCAGCACTGGGAGATACGCAGTATTTT. Translating gives CASSSALGDTQYF. The V gene is TRBV6-6, the J gene TRBJ2-3; D remains unclear. The V end was cut by 6 bases, the J end by 5 bases, with 12 bases between. The CDR3 covers 13 residues. Germline CDR1 is MNHNY and CDR2 is SVGAGI (reference sequence).